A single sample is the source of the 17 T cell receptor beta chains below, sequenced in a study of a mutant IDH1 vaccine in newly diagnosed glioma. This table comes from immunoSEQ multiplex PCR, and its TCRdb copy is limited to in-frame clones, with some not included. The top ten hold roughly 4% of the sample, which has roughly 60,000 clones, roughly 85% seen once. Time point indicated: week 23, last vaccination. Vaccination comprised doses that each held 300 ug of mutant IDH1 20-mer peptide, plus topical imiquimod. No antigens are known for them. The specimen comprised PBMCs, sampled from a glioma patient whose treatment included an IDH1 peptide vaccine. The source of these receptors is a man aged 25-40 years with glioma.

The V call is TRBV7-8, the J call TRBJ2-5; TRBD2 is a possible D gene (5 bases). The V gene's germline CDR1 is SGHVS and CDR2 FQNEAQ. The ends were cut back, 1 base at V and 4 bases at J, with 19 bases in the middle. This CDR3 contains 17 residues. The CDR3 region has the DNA TGTGCCAGCAGCTTAGAGGCTAGCTTGGCGCGGTTAGAGACCCAGTACTTC. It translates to CASSLEASLARLETQYF.

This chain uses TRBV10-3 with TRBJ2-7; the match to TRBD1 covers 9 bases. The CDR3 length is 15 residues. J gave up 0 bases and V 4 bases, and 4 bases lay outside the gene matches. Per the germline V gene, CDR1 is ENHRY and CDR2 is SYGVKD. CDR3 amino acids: CAISVTGGDSYEQYF. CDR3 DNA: TGTGCCATCAGTGTAACAGGGGGCGACTCCTACGAGCAGTACTTC.

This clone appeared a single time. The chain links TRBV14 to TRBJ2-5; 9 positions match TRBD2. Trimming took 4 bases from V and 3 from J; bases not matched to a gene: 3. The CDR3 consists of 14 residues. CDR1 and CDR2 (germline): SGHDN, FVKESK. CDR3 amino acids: CASSPERGEETQYF. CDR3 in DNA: TGTGCCAGCAGCCCTGAGCGGGGGGAAGAGACCCAGTACTTC.

The CDR3 protein is CASSLGLGTGYQPQHF. Here the CDR3 DNA reads TGTGCCAGCAGCTTGGGCCTTGGGACAGGGTATCAGCCCCAGCATTTT. V gene TRBV5-6 combines with J gene TRBJ1-5, with TRBD1 matching over 9 bases. The V gene's germline CDR1 is SGHDT and CDR2 YYEEEE. V was pared by 0 bases and J by 5 bases, with 6 bases of the junction left unmatched. This CDR3 region has 16 residues.

DNA of the CDR3: TGCGCCAGCACCCGCGACCACTCTGGAAACACCATATATTTT. This translates into CASTRDHSGNTIYF. The chain couples TRBV10-2 to TRBJ1-3; no clear D. Per germline, CDR1 WSHSY and CDR2 SAAADI. This CDR3 is built from 14 residues. The germline V and J ends were trimmed by 7 bases and 0 bases, with 10 bases remaining between them.

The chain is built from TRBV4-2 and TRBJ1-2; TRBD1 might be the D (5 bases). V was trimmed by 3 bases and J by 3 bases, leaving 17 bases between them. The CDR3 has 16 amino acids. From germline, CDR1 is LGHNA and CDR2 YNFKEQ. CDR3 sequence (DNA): TGTGCCAGCAGCCAGGCGGGGGTACAGAAGGACTATGGCTACACCTTC. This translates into CASSQAGVQKDYGYTF.

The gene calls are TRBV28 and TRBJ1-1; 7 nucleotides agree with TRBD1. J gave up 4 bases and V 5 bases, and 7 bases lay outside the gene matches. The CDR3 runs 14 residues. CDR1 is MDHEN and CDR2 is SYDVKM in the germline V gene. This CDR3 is CASSTTGFGTEAFF. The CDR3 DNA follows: TGTGCCAGCAGTACGACAGGGTTTGGCACTGAAGCTTTCTTT.

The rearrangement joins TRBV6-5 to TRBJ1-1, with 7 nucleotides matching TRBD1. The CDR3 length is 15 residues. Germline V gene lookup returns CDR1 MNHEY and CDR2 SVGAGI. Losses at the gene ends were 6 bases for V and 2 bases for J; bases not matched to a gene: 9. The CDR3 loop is CASSLTGMGNTEAFF. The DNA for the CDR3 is TGTGCCAGCAGCTTGACAGGGATGGGTAACACTGAAGCTTTCTTT.

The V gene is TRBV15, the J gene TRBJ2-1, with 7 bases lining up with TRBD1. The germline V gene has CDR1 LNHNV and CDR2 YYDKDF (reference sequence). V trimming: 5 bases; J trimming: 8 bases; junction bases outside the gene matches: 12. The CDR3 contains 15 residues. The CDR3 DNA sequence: TGTGCCACCAGCCCCCGGGACAGAGCTTTCGATGAGCAGTTCTTC. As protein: CATSPRDRAFDEQFF.

For the CDR3, the DNA is TGTGCCACCAGCAGAGATCTTGGTGAAAAACTGTTTTTT. It codes for CATSRDLGEKLFF. This chain connects TRBV15 to TRBJ1-4; D gene uncertain. CDR3 length: 13 residues. V dropped 0 bases and J dropped 7 bases, with 6 bases sitting between them. Germline V gene sequence: CDR1 LNHNV, CDR2 YYDKDF (reference sequence). Together with reference TRBV15 and TRBJ1-4, the CDR3 gives the full variable domain: DAMVIQNPRYQVTQFGKPVTLSCSQTLNHNVMYWYQQKSSQAPKLLFHYYDKDFNNEADTPDNFQSRRPNTSFCFLDIRSPGLGDTAMYLCATSRDLGEKLFFGSGTQLSVL.

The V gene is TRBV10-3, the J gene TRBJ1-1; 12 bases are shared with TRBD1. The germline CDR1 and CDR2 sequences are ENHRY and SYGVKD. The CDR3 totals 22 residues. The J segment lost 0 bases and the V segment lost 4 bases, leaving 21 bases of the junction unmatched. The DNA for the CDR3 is TGTGCCATCAGTGGAGTGGTTCCGGGACAGGGGGCGGCCGGCTCCTTGAACACTGAAGCTTTCTTT. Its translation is CAISGVVPGQGAAGSLNTEAFF.

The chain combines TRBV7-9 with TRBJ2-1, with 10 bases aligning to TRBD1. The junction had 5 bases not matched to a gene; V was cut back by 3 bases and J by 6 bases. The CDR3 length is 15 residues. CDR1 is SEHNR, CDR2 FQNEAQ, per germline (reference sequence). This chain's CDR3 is CASSFTGQGRNEQFF. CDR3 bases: TGTGCCAGCAGCTTTACGGGACAGGGGCGCAATGAGCAGTTCTTC.

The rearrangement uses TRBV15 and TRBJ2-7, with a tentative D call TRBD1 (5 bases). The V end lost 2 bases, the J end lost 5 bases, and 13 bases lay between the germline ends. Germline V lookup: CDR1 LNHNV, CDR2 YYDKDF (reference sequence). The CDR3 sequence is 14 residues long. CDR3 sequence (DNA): TGTGCCACCAGCAGACTAGGGGAATATCACGAGCAGTACTTC. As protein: CATSRLGEYHEQYF.

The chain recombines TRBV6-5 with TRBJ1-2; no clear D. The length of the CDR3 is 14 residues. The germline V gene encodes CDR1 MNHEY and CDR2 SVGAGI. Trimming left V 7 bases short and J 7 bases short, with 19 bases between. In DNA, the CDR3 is TGTGCCAGCAACTCAAACCGCGGGGAGGTTGGCTACACCTTC. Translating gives CASNSNRGEVGYTF.

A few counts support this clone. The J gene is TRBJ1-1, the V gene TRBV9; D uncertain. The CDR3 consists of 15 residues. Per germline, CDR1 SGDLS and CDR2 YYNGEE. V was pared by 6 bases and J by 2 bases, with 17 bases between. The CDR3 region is CASTKTLAENTEAFF. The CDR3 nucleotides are TGTGCCAGCACCAAGACCCTCGCAGAAAACACTGAAGCTTTCTTT. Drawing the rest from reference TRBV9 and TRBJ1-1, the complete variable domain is DSGVTQTPKHLITATGQRVTLRCSPRSGDLSVYWYQQSLDQGLQFLIQYYNGEERAKGNILERFSAQQFPDLHSELNLSSLELGDSALYFCASTKTLAENTEAFFGQGTRLTVV.

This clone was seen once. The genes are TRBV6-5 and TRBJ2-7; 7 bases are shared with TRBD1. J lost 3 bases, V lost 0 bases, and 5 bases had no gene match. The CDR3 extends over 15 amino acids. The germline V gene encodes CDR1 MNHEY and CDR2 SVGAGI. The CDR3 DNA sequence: TGTGCCAGCAGTTACTCTGGGGCAGGGGGCTACGAGCAGTACTTC. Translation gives CASSYSGAGGYEQYF.

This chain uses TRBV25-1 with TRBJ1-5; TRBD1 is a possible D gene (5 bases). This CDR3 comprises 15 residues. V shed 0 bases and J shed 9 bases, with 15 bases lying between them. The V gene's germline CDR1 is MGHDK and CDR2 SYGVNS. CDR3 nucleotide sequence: TGTGCCAGCAGTGAATATCTTGACAGTGACTCGCCCCAGCATTTT. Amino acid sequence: CASSEYLDSDSPQHF.